This T cell receptor beta chain was obtained from a study of regulatory and conventional T cells in RAG deficiency. Genomic DNA came from blood conventional CD4+ T cells gated CD25-low CD127-high. This clone was recorded only once. This CDR3 comprises 15 residues. Germline assignment: CDR1 MNHEY and CDR2 SMNVEV (reference sequence). Trimming pared 7 bases from V and 3 bases from J, leaving 17 bases between. Assay used: immunoSEQ multiplex PCR; TCRdb lists only in-frame clones, some missing. The sample shows 24,000 or so clones, approximately 93% of them seen only once. These records were also assigned to another study, of regulatory T cells. This second study notes: The PCR used 52 TRBV and 13 TRBJ primers.

The V and J genes are TRBV27 and TRBJ2-3, with D maybe TRBD1 (6 bases). This clonotype originated in a human donor in good health. The sequencing input was CD4+ T cells sorted from blood. The CDR3 DNA is TGTGCCAGCAACGTAAAGGGGGTTCTAACAGATACGCAGTATTTT. Encoded protein: CASNVKGVLTDTQYF.